Below, one T cell receptor beta chain is given with its context. The protocol was immunoSEQ multiplex PCR, while the TCRdb copy is restricted to in-frame clones and leaves out a portion. The sample holds approximately 1,500,000 clones, more than 95% seen once. The germline V gene has CDR1 SGDLS and CDR2 YYNGEE. The ends were cut back, 5 bases at V and 0 bases at J, with 11 bases in the middle. The CDR3 extends over 14 amino acids. The data belong to a study of shared clonotypes between healthy human individuals. V is TRBV9 and J is TRBJ1-1; a possible D gene is TRBD1 (6 bases). This sequence was found in a man younger than 45 in good health. Material for sequencing was naive CD4+ T cells sorted from blood. Subset denoted: CD45RA+ positively selected. The CDR3 reads CASRRTDMNTEAFF. The CDR3 DNA follows: TGTGCCAGCAGACGGACAGACATGAACACTGAAGCTTTCTTT. Variable domain in full (rest from reference TRBV9 and TRBJ1-1): DSGVTQTPKHLITATGQRVTLRCSPRSGDLSVYWYQQSLDQGLQFLIQYYNGEERAKGNILERFSAQQFPDLHSELNLSSLELGDSALYFCASRRTDMNTEAFFGQGTRLTVV.